This paragraph reports one TCR beta chain. The antigen remains undetermined. Assay used: immunoSEQ multiplex PCR; TCRdb lists only in-frame clones, some missing. Of about 1,500,000 clones in the sample, over 95% were seen once. Germline V gene data show CDR1 as MRHNA and CDR2 as SNTAGT. The CDR3 totals 17 residues. V was shortened by 3 bases and J by 0 bases, with 15 bases between the two germline ends. The sample comes from a study of shared clonotypes between healthy human individuals. General study results and limits: About 5% of naive CD4 clonotypes were shared across a few donors.

The gene calls are TRBV6-4 and TRBJ1-5, with a possible D match to TRBD1 (5 bases). Sequenced input: naive CD4+ T cells sorted from blood. Subset of the sample: CD45RA+ positively selected. The clonotype comes from a man aged 25-40 years in good health. CDR3 in DNA: TGTGCCAGCAGTGAAGCAGGGAGAACCTATAGCAATCAGCCCCAGCATTTT. Encoded protein: CASSEAGRTYSNQPQHF.